The 31 T cell receptor beta chains presented below share a single source sample, sequenced in a study of shared clonotypes between healthy human individuals. Clones were read by immunoSEQ multiplex PCR, and TCRdb kept only the in-frame ones, dropping some. The sample holds some 500,000 clones, roughly 95% seen once. The sequenced sample consisted of naive CD4+ T cells sorted from blood. The subset: CD45RA+ positively selected. The source of these receptors is a young woman in good health.

This clone is a singleton in its sample. The V gene is TRBV7-9, the J gene TRBJ2-3; TRBD1 is a possible D gene (5 bases). Germline CDR1 reads SEHNR; CDR2 reads FQNEAQ (reference sequence). This CDR3 region has 15 residues. Trimming left V 3 bases short and J 1 base short, with 11 bases between. CDR3 DNA sequence: TGTGCCAGCAGCTTTCTAGGGGAAGGCACAGATACGCAGTATTTT. It encodes CASSFLGEGTDTQYF.

The rearrangement links TRBV4-1 to TRBJ2-7; D is perhaps TRBD1 (6 bases). The CDR3 extends over 15 amino acids. Trimming removed 1 base at V and 3 bases at J, with 13 bases between. Per germline, CDR1 MGHRA and CDR2 YSYEKL. CDR3 nucleotides: TGCGCCAGCAGCCAAGTTCCGGGACAAGTCTACGAGCAGTACTTC. Its translation is CASSQVPGQVYEQYF.

CDR3 sequence reads: CAWSFLPSGANVLTF. In DNA, the CDR3 is TGTGCCTGGAGTTTTCTCCCCTCTGGGGCCAACGTCCTGACTTTC. This chain joins TRBV30 and TRBJ2-6; no clear D. Germline V CDR1 and CDR2: GTSNPN, SVGIG (reference sequence). The V and J ends lost 2 bases and 0 bases respectively, with 8 bases between them. The CDR3 extends over 15 amino acids.

In its sample, this clone was seen once. The DNA for the CDR3 is TGTGCCAGCAGTTTAAAAGGGGGAATTTGGAAACTGTTTTTT. It specifies CASSLKGGIWKLFF. J is TRBJ1-4 and V is TRBV27; weak D call: TRBD1 (6 bases). V was pared by 2 bases and J by 11 bases, with 15 bases between. This CDR3 is built from 14 residues. Germline V lookup: CDR1 MNHEY, CDR2 SMNVEV (reference sequence).

The chain recombines TRBV5-1 with TRBJ2-5, with D hard to call. The CDR3 is made up of 15 amino acids. V lost 3 bases and J lost 0, with 12 bases in between. Looked up from germline, CDR1 is SGHRS and CDR2 is YFSETQ. The CDR3 sequence is CASSSPDSYQETQYF. DNA of the CDR3: TGCGCCAGCAGCTCCCCTGACTCGTACCAAGAGACCCAGTACTTC.

The J gene is TRBJ1-4, the V gene TRBV7-9; D gene ambiguous. The ends were cut back, 9 bases at V and 8 bases at J, with 16 bases in the middle. Germline CDR1 SEHNR, CDR2 FQNEAQ (reference sequence). CDR3 length equals 13 residues. The CDR3 region has the DNA TGTGCCAGTTCTGAGTTGGTTGGGGAAAAACTGTTTTTT. Encoded protein: CASSELVGEKLFF.

The rearrangement uses TRBV21-1 and TRBJ2-7; the D call in the table, TRBD2, was not verified against the DNA. TRBV21-1 counts as a pseudogene. The CDR3 has 15 amino acids. CDR3: CASSMESCAGYEQYF. DNA for the CDR3: TGTGCCAGCAGCATGGAATCCTGCGCGGGGTACGAGCAGTACTTC.

The genes are TRBV11-2 and TRBJ2-2, with TRBD2 matching over 12 bases. V lost 3 bases, J lost 4 bases, and 0 bases stayed unmatched. The CDR3 extends over 15 amino acids. The V gene's germline CDR1 is SGHAT and CDR2 FQNNGV. The CDR3 spells CASSLGLAGTGELFF. In DNA, the CDR3 is TGTGCCAGCAGCTTGGGACTAGCGGGCACCGGGGAGCTGTTTTTT.

The V gene is TRBV28, the J gene TRBJ2-6; D unresolved. Germline CDR1 MDHEN, CDR2 SYDVKM. Trimming took 2 bases from V and 0 from J, leaving 11 bases between them. The CDR3 has 17 residues. The CDR3 loop is CASSLPRTVSGANVLTF. The CDR3 region has the DNA TGTGCCAGCAGTTTACCTCGGACGGTCTCTGGGGCCAACGTCCTGACTTTC.

The sample holds one count of this clone. J is TRBJ2-7 and V is TRBV27; 9 nucleotides line up with TRBD2. The CDR3 runs to 19 residues. Germline V gene lookup returns CDR1 MNHEY and CDR2 SMNVEV (reference sequence). Trimming cost V 6 bases and J 0 bases; bases outside gene matches: 18. CDR3 sequence reads: CASSPTGTSLWAGSYEQYF. DNA of the CDR3: TGTGCCAGCAGCCCCACCGGGACTAGCCTTTGGGCTGGCTCCTACGAGCAGTACTTC.

The chain couples TRBV28 to TRBJ1-2; maybe TRBD1 (5 bases). The V and J ends lost 1 base and 8 bases respectively, with 14 bases between them. The germline CDR1 and CDR2 sequences are MDHEN and SYDVKM. The CDR3 length is 14 residues. The CDR3 nucleotides read TGTGCCAGCAGTTTATCCTATGGGGGGTCGGGCTACACCTTC. Translation gives CASSLSYGGSGYTF.

Only one count was recorded for this clone. The chain recombines TRBV19 with TRBJ2-4; D gene unclear. The CDR3 extends over 15 amino acids. Trimming took 2 bases from V and 0 from J, leaving 8 bases between them. Germline CDR1 and CDR2: LNHDA and SQIVND (reference sequence). The CDR3 nucleotides read TGTGCCAGTAGTATACAGTTCTTAGCCAAAAACATTCAGTACTTC. Its translation is CASSIQFLAKNIQYF.

Here the CDR3 reads CASRNLAGVAETQYF. CDR3 nucleotides: TGTGCCAGCAGAAACCTAGCGGGAGTCGCAGAGACCCAGTACTTC. The chain recombines TRBV11-2 with TRBJ2-5; 10 bases map to TRBD2. The length of the CDR3 is 15 residues. Looked up from germline, CDR1 is SGHAT and CDR2 is FQNNGV. The V gene end was trimmed by 6 bases and the J gene end by 4 bases; junction bases not matched to a gene: 8.

This clone was detected only once. The V and J genes are TRBV25-1 and TRBJ1-6; TRBD1 matches 8 bases. Germline values: CDR1 MGHDK, CDR2 SYGVNS. J gave up 9 bases and V 5 bases, and 9 bases lay outside the gene matches. The CDR3 totals 15 residues. The CDR3 DNA sequence: TGTGCCAGCAGTCCCTCGGACAGGGAAAGTTCACCCCTCCACTTT. It translates to CASSPSDRESSPLHF.

The J gene is TRBJ2-7, the V gene TRBV28, with D possibly matching TRBD2 (6 bases). This CDR3 has 18 residues. Germline V CDR1 and CDR2: MDHEN, SYDVKM. V was clipped by 8 bases and J by 1 base, with 27 bases between them. The chain's CDR3 is CASYDKGVGRGISYEQYF. The CDR3 DNA reads TGTGCCAGCTACGACAAGGGTGTGGGGCGGGGTATTTCCTACGAGCAGTACTTC.

The chain employs TRBV6-6 and TRBJ2-5, with D unresolved. V was clipped by 0 bases and J by 4 bases, with 0 bases between them. The germline V gene has CDR1 MNHNY and CDR2 SVGAGI (reference sequence). The CDR3 sequence is 11 residues long. CDR3 in amino acids: CASSYSETQYF. CDR3 nucleotides: TGTGCCAGCAGTTACTCAGAGACCCAGTACTTC.

V gene TRBV10-3 combines with J gene TRBJ2-5; D is possibly TRBD1 (6 bases). The CDR3 spans 16 residues. CDR1 is ENHRY and CDR2 is SYGVKD in the germline V gene. V gave up 0 bases and J gave up 2 bases, with 13 bases separating them. This CDR3 is CAISESTGRSQETQYF. CDR3 coding DNA: TGTGCCATCAGTGAGTCGACAGGCCGGTCTCAAGAGACCCAGTACTTC.

The genes are TRBV18 and TRBJ2-1; 7 positions agree with TRBD1. V shed 2 bases and J 1 base; nucleotides not matched to a gene: 2. From germline, CDR1 is KGHSH and CDR2 LQKENI. The CDR3 covers 15 residues. In nucleotides, the CDR3 is TGTGCCAGCTCACCAGGACAGGTTTCCTACAATGAGCAGTTCTTC. Translation: CASSPGQVSYNEQFF.

Only one count was recorded for this clone. This chain connects TRBV4-1 to TRBJ2-7; tentatively, D is TRBD1 (6 bases). The ends were cut back, 3 bases at V and 5 bases at J, with 17 bases in the middle. The V gene's germline CDR1 is MGHRA and CDR2 YSYEKL. The CDR3 covers 15 residues. CDR3 sequence: CASSHPVQGTHEQYF. CDR3 coding DNA: TGCGCCAGCAGCCACCCGGTGCAGGGGACCCACGAGCAGTACTTC.

J is TRBJ2-7 and V is TRBV2; 12 bases are a match to TRBD2. The CDR3 extends over 15 amino acids. J lost 2 bases, V lost 4 bases, and 3 bases had no gene match. CDR1 and CDR2 (germline): SNHLY, FYNNEI. The CDR3 DNA reads TGTGCCAGCAGTGGCAGGACTAGCGGGACCTACGAGCAGTACTTC. Translation gives CASSGRTSGTYEQYF. The variable domain in full, completed from reference TRBV2 and TRBJ2-7, reads EPEVTQTPSHQVTQMGQEVILRCVPISNHLYFYWYRQILGQKVEFLVSFYNNEISEKSEIFDDQFSVERPDGSNFTLKIRSTKLEDSAMYFCASSGRTSGTYEQYFGPGTRLTVT.

The chain is built from TRBV9 and TRBJ2-3; a weak D match, TRBD1 (5 bases). This CDR3 has 16 residues. V lost 4 bases and J 2 bases, leaving 17 bases between the germline ends. Per the germline V gene, CDR1 is SGDLS and CDR2 is YYNGEE. As DNA, the CDR3 is TGTGCCAGCAGCTACGGTACAGGAGCCTACACAGATACGCAGTATTTT. It translates to CASSYGTGAYTDTQYF. Supplemented by reference TRBV9 and TRBJ2-3, the full variable domain reads DSGVTQTPKHLITATGQRVTLRCSPRSGDLSVYWYQQSLDQGLQFLIQYYNGEERAKGNILERFSAQQFPDLHSELNLSSLELGDSALYFCASSYGTGAYTDTQYFGPGTRLTVL.

This chain uses TRBV19 with TRBJ2-6, with 9 bases matching TRBD1. The CDR3 is 17 residues long. The V segment lost 4 bases and the J segment 1 base; nucleotides outside the gene matches: 5. CDR1 is LNHDA and CDR2 is SQIVND in the germline V gene (reference sequence). As DNA, the CDR3 is TGTGCCAGTAGTAGGGACAGGGAACGGTCTGGGGCCAACGTCCTGACTTTC. Translated: CASSRDRERSGANVLTF.

J is TRBJ1-1 and V is TRBV15, with D possibly matching TRBD1 (6 bases). Germline assignment: CDR1 LNHNV and CDR2 YYDKDF (reference sequence). Trimming cost V 7 bases and J 2 bases, with 14 bases left between them. This CDR3 contains 14 residues. CDR3 region: CATTTRGGNTEAFF. CDR3 nucleotide sequence: TGTGCCACCACCACAAGAGGGGGAAACACTGAAGCTTTCTTT. The full variable domain, completed using reference TRBV15 and TRBJ1-1, is DAMVIQNPRYQVTQFGKPVTLSCSQTLNHNVMYWYQQKSSQAPKLLFHYYDKDFNNEADTPDNFQSRRPNTSFCFLDIRSPGLGDTAMYLCATTTRGGNTEAFFGQGTRLTVV.

The V and J genes are TRBV11-3 and TRBJ2-7; 8 bases map to TRBD1. Germline V CDR1 and CDR2: SGHNT, YENEEA. The CDR3 contains 14 residues. Losses at the gene ends were 2 bases for V and 6 bases for J; bases not matched to a gene: 6. The CDR3 DNA sequence: TGTGCCAGCAGCTTAAGGACAGGGACTGGCGAGCAGTACTTC. Its translation is CASSLRTGTGEQYF. The full variable domain, in which reference TRBV11-3 and TRBJ2-7 provide the parts outside the CDR3, is EAGVVQSPRYKIIEKKQPVAFWCNPISGHNTLYWYLQNLGQGPELLIRYENEEAVDDSQLPKDRFSAERLKGVDSTLKIQPAELGDSAVYLCASSLRTGTGEQYFGPGTRLTVT.

The V gene is TRBV27, the J gene TRBJ1-5, with 7 bases matching TRBD1. Germline values: CDR1 MNHEY, CDR2 SMNVEV (reference sequence). This CDR3 has 15 residues. V dropped 8 bases and J dropped 3; count of bases not matched to a gene: 10. In DNA form, the CDR3 reads TGTGCCAGCCGGGCGGGCACAGGGGACAATCAGCCCCAGCATTTT. The encoded protein is CASRAGTGDNQPQHF.

This rearrangement joins TRBV5-1 to TRBJ2-7, with 7 bases lining up with TRBD2. CDR1 and CDR2 from the germline V gene are SGHRS and YFSETQ. The CDR3 runs 14 residues. The J segment lost 5 bases and the V segment lost 0 bases, leaving 5 bases of the junction unmatched. CDR3 region: CASSLEREEDEQYF. The CDR3 DNA reads TGCGCCAGCAGCTTGGAACGGGAGGAGGACGAGCAGTACTTC.

The chain joins TRBV15 to TRBJ2-1; no reliable D call. This CDR3 comprises 13 residues. CDR1 is LNHNV and CDR2 is YYDKDF in the germline V gene (reference sequence). Trimming stripped 0 bases from V and 7 bases from J, with 7 bases between. The CDR3 DNA reads TGTGCCACCAGCAGAGAGTGGAGAAATGAGCAGTTCTTC. It translates to CATSREWRNEQFF.

J is TRBJ2-7 and V is TRBV5-1, with 10 bases identical to TRBD2. Germline trimming cut 4 bases from V and 4 bases from J; bases unmatched to any gene: 11. Germline lookup yields CDR1 SGHRS and CDR2 YFSETQ. This CDR3 region has 16 residues. The CDR3 bases are TGCGCCAGCAGCCGAGCCTCTAGCGGGAGTTCGTACGAGCAGTACTTC. Amino acid sequence: CASSRASSGSSYEQYF.

This clone was seen just once. V and J are TRBV9 and TRBJ2-5; 7 positions match TRBD1. The V segment lost 3 bases and the J segment 3 bases; nucleotides outside the gene matches: 5. The CDR3 runs to 14 residues. Germline V gene lookup returns CDR1 SGDLS and CDR2 YYNGEE. The CDR3 region is CASSATGTEETQYF. The CDR3 coding sequence is TGTGCCAGCAGCGCCACCGGGACAGAAGAGACCCAGTACTTC.

The chain uses TRBV4-1 and TRBJ2-2, with D possibly matching TRBD2 (6 bases). Germline CDR1 is MGHRA and CDR2 is YSYEKL. This CDR3 contains 15 residues. Trimming left V 4 bases short and J 6 bases short, with 15 bases between. In nucleotides, the CDR3 is TGCGCCAGCAGCCTGCGGGGTGGATCGGCCGGGGAGCTGTTTTTT. Translated: CASSLRGGSAGELFF.

This chain links TRBV2 with TRBJ2-1, with D perhaps TRBD1 or TRBD2 (5 bases each). This CDR3 has 14 amino acids. Germline V lookup: CDR1 SNHLY, CDR2 FYNNEI. V lost 2 bases to trimming and J lost 3 bases, with 8 bases between them. The DNA of the CDR3 is TGTGCCAGCAGTGAATCAGGGAGCTACAATGAGCAGTTCTTC. Protein sequence: CASSESGSYNEQFF.